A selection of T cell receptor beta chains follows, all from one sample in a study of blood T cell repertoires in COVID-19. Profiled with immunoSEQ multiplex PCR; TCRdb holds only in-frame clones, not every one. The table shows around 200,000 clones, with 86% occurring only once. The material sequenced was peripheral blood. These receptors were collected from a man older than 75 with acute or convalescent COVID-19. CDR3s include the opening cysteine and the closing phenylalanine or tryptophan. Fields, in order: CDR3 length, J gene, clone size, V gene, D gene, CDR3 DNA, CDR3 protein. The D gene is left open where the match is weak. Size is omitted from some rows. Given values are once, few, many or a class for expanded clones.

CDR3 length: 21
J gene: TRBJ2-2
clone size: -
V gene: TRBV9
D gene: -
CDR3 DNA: TGTGCCAGCAGCGTAGAAGCCCTACGACTAGTGGGTGACCCGAACACCGGGGAGCTGTTTTTT
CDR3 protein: CASSVEALRLVGDPNTGELFF

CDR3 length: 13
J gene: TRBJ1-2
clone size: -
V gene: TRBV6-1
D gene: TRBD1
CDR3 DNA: TGTGCCAGCAGTGACCAGGGGGTGGGTGGCTACACCTTC
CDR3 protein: CASSDQGVGGYTF

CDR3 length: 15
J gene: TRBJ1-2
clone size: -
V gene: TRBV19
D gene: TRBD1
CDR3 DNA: TGTGCCAGTAGTCCAGGGACAGGGGATAACTATGGCTACACCTTC
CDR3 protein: CASSPGTGDNYGYTF

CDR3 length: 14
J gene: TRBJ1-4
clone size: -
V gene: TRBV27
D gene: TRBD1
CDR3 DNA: TGTGCCAGCAGTTCCGACAGGGCAAATGAAAAACTGTTTTTT
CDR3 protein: CASSSDRANEKLFF

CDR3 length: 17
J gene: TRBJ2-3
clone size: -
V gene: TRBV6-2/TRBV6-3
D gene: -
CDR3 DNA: TGTGCCAGCAGTTACCTCCAGGGGAGGGATCACACAGATACGCAGTATTTT
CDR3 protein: CASSYLQGRDHTDTQYF

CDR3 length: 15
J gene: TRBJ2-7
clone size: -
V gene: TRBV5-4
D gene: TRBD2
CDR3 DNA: TGTGCCAGCAGCTCGACGACTAGCGGGTTCCTCGAGCAGTACTTC
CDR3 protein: CASSSTTSGFLEQYF

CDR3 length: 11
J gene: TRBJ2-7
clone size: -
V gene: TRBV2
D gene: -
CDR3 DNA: TGTGCCAGCAGTGAAAACCAGGAGCAGTACTTC
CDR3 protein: CASSENQEQYF

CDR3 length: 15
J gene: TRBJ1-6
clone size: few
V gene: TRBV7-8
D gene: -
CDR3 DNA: TGTGCCAGCAGCTTAACTTCCGGGTTTGGTTCACCCCTCCACTTT
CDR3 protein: CASSLTSGFGSPLHF

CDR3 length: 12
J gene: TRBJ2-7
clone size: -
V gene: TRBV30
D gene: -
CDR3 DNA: TGTGCCTGGAGTCAACAGGGCTACGAGCAGTACTTC
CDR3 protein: CAWSQQGYEQYF

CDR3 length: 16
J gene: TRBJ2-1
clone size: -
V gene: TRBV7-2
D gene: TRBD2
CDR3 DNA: TGTGCCAGCAGCAACCGGACTAGCGGTTTTTACAATGAGCAGTTCTTC
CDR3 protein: CASSNRTSGFYNEQFF

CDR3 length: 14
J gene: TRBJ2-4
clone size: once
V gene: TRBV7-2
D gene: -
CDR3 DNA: TGTGCCAGCAGCGAGGACATGGCCGTAAACATTCAGTACTTC
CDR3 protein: CASSEDMAVNIQYF

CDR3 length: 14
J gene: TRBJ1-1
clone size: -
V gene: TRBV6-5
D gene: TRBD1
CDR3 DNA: TGTGCCAGCAGTATGGGACAGGCGAACACTGAAGCTTTCTTT
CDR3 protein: CASSMGQANTEAFF

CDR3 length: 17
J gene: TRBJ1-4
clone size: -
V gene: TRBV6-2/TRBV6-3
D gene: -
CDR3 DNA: TGTGCCAGCAGCGAGCCAGACTTCCGTGCAACTAATGAAAAACTGTTTTTT
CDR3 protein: CASSEPDFRATNEKLFF

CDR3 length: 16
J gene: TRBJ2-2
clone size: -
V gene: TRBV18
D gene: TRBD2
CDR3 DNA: TGTGCCAGTTTGTCCGGACTAGCGGGAGTCACCGGGGAGCTGTTTTTT
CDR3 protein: CASLSGLAGVTGELFF